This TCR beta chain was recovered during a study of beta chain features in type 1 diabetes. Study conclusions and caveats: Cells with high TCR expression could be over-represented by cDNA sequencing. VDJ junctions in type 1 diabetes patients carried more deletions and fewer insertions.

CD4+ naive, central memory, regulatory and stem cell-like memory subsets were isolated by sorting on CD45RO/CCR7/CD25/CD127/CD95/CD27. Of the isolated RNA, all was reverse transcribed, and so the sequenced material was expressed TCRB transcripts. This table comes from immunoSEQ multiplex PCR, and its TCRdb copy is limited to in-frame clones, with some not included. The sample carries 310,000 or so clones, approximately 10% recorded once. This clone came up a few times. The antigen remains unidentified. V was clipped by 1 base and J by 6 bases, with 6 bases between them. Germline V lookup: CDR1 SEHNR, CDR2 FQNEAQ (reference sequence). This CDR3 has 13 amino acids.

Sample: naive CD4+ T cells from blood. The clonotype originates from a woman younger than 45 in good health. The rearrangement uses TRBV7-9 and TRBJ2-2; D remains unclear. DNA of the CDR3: TGTGCCAGCAGCTTAGTCGTTTCCGGGGAGCTGTTTTTT. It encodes CASSLVVSGELFF.